What follows describes a single T cell receptor beta chain. Its antigen is not known. This sample is drawn from a study of OX40 agonist ivuxolimab in advanced cancers. Overall study: Patients were dosed intravenously with ivuxolimab at 0.01 to 10 mg/kg every 2 weeks. Cohort: 80% to 85% men, mean age approximately 66, aged roughly 20 to 79. Anti-PD-1, anti-PD-L1 or anti-CTLA-4 therapy given earlier was allowed, and 40% had some.

Method: immunoSEQ multiplex PCR; TCRdb's copy keeps in-frame clones and lacks some. The table shows about 72,000 clones, with about 88% occurring only once. Study results and caveats: At doses 0.1 to 3.0 mg/kg, CD4+ and CD8+ clones expanded.

This clonotype originated in an adult with an advanced solid tumor such as melanoma, head and neck, liver or kidney cancer. Source: CD4+ or CD8+ T cells sorted from blood, taken in a trial of the OX40 agonist ivuxolimab.

In DNA, the CDR3 is TGTGCCAGCTCACCATTGAGACAGTTGAACACTGAAGCTTTCTTT. Protein: CASSPLRQLNTEAFF. The J gene is TRBJ1-1, the V gene TRBV18, with D perhaps matching TRBD1 (5 bases). V was trimmed by 2 bases and J by 0 bases, leaving 10 bases between them. Germline V gives CDR1 KGHSH, CDR2 LQKENI. The CDR3 consists of 15 residues.